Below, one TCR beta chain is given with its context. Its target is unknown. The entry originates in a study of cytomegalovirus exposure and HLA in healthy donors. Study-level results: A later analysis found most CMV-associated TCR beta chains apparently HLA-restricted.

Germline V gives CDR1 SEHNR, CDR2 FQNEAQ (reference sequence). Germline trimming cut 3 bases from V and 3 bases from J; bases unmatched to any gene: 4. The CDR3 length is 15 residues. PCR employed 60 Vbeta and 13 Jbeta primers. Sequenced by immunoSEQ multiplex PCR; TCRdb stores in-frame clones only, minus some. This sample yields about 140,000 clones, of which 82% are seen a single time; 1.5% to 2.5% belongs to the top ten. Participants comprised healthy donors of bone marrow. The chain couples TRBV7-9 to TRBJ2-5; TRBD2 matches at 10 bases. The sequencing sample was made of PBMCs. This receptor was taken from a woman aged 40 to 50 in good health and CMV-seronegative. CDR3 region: CASSFWLAGEETQYF. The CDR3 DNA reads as TGTGCCAGCAGCTTCTGGCTAGCGGGAGAAGAGACCCAGTACTTC. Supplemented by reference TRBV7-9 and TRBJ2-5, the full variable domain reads DTGVSQNPRHKITKRGQNVTFRCDPISEHNRLYWYRQTLGQGPEFLTYFQNEAQLEKSRLLSDRFSAERPKGSFSTLEIQRTEQGDSAMYLCASSFWLAGEETQYFGPGTRLLVL.